These 20 T cell receptor beta chains came from one sample sequenced in a study of identical twins. TCRdb reprocessed the 5' RACE reads via MiXCR and lists one record per CDR3 protein. The table has more than 200,000 distinct CDR3 sequences, around an eighth seen once. The sample comprised memory (CD45RO+) T cells sorted from blood. These TCRs come from a woman aged 18-35 years in good health.

This clonotype was seen a handful of times. The chain couples TRBV20-1 to TRBJ1-2; no clear D. The CDR3 length is 16 residues. Trimming removed 5 bases at V and 5 bases at J, with 24 bases between. Germline V gene sequence: CDR1 DFQATT, CDR2 SNEGSKA (reference sequence). CDR3 nucleotide sequence: TGCAGTGCTTTCTCCCGCCGTCAGTCACTTCTATATGGCTACACCTTC. Its translation is CSAFSRRQSLLYGYTF.

In its sample, this clonotype was seen many times. The chain uses TRBV5-1 and TRBJ2-1; 9 bases agree with TRBD2. The CDR3 totals 16 residues. Trimming took 5 bases from V and 0 from J; bases not matched to a gene: 6. CDR1 SGHRS and CDR2 YFSETQ come from the germline V gene. DNA for the CDR3: TGCGCCAGCAGGCTGGGACTAGCTAGCTCCTACAATGAGCAGTTCTTC. This gives the protein CASRLGLASSYNEQFF. The variable domain in full, with the rest retrieved from reference TRBV5-1 and TRBJ2-1, is KAGVTQTPRYLIKTRGQQVTLSCSPISGHRSVSWYQQTPGQGLQFLFEYFSETQRNKGNFPGRFSGRQFSNSRSEMNVSTLELGDSALYLCASRLGLASSYNEQFFGPGTRLTVL.

A note on this clonotype: This sequence may be a read error, since a much larger clone differs from it by one base. The chain employs TRBV20-1 and TRBJ2-5; D is uncertain. Germline values: CDR1 DFQATT, CDR2 SNEGSKA (reference sequence). The V end lost 6 bases, the J end lost 5 bases, and 16 bases lay between the germline ends. The CDR3 covers 13 residues. CDR3 in DNA: TGCAGTGCGATGGACGGTTTGTCGGAGACCCAGTACTTC. As protein: CSAMDGLSETQYF.

This rearrangement joins TRBV20-1 to TRBJ1-2, with TRBD1 matching over 12 bases. This CDR3 comprises 14 residues. CDR1 and CDR2 from the germline V gene are DFQATT and SNEGSKA (reference sequence). The V gene end was trimmed by 4 bases and the J gene end by 9 bases; junction bases not matched to a gene: 9. CDR3 bases: TGCAGTGCTATGTTAAGGGACAGGGGGCGAAGCTACACCTTC. Translating it yields CSAMLRDRGRSYTF.

The table lists this clonotype with a few counts. This chain connects TRBV5-1 to TRBJ1-1, with 10 bases identical to TRBD1. V lost 4 bases to trimming and J lost 4 bases; unmatched junction nucleotides: 10. The germline CDR1 and CDR2 sequences are SGHRS and YFSETQ. The CDR3 totals 16 residues. The CDR3 region has the DNA TGCGCCAGCAGCAAAGTCGGGACAGGGGCTAGCACTGAAGCTTTCTTT. Protein: CASSKVGTGASTEAFF.

The chain uses TRBV5-1 and TRBJ2-5; possibly TRBD1 or TRBD2 for D (5 bases each). The germline V gene encodes CDR1 SGHRS and CDR2 YFSETQ. The CDR3 runs 15 residues. V lost 0 bases, J lost 0 bases, and 9 bases lay in between. The CDR3 bases are TGCGCCAGCAGCTTGGGGTGGGGGAACCAAGAGACCCAGTACTTC. This encodes CASSLGWGNQETQYF.

This sequence joins TRBV7-8 and TRBJ2-7; D is perhaps TRBD1 (5 bases). Trimming left V 8 bases short and J 2 bases short, with 10 bases between. The CDR3 sequence is 12 residues long. Germline-derived CDR1 and CDR2 are SGHVS and FQNEAQ. In nucleotides, the CDR3 is TGTGCCAGCCAGGGCAGGGCCTACGAGCAGTACTTC. This sequence encodes CASQGRAYEQYF.

This chain connects TRBV7-9 to TRBJ2-3, with TRBD2 matching 14 bases. Germline values: CDR1 SEHNR, CDR2 FQNEAQ (reference sequence). The CDR3 length is 17 residues. Trimming removed 4 bases from V and 3 bases from J; junction bases left unmatched: 6. CDR3 DNA: TGTGCCAGCAGCTCCCGGACTAGCGGGGGGATAACAGATACGCAGTATTTT. Its protein is CASSSRTSGGITDTQYF.

The chain recombines TRBV3-1 with TRBJ2-2; D gene unclear. CDR1 and CDR2 (germline): LGHDT, YNNKEL (reference sequence). CDR3 size: 13 residues. Trimming stripped 4 bases from V and 5 bases from J, with 8 bases between. DNA of the CDR3: TGTGCCAGCAGCCGCATAGTAACCGGGGAGCTGTTTTTT. Its translation: CASSRIVTGELFF.

V gene TRBV15 combines with J gene TRBJ2-7; D is undetermined. The ends were cut back, 1 base at V and 3 bases at J, with 10 bases in the middle. Germline V gene sequence: CDR1 LNHNV, CDR2 YYDKDF (reference sequence). This CDR3 comprises 14 residues. The CDR3 region has the DNA TGTGCCACCAGCAGAGTGGGGAATTACTACGAGCAGTACTTC. Translation: CATSRVGNYYEQYF.

The chain is built from TRBV6-1 and TRBJ1-2, with D possibly TRBD1 on 5 matching bases. V lost 1 base to trimming and J lost 7 bases, with 13 bases between them. Looked up from germline, CDR1 is MNHNS and CDR2 is SASEGT. CDR3 size: 14 residues. CDR3 residues: CASSEVGYGGGYTF. CDR3 bases: TGTGCCAGCAGTGAAGTTGGTTATGGGGGTGGCTACACCTTC.

The rearrangement uses TRBV7-9 and TRBJ2-7; TRBD2 is a possible D gene (6 bases). From germline, CDR1 is SEHNR and CDR2 FQNEAQ (reference sequence). V was clipped by 5 bases and J by 2 bases, with 16 bases between them. The CDR3 consists of 15 residues. CDR3 coding DNA: TGTGCCAGCAGCCCTCGCCGGGACTCTGCCTACGAGCAGTACTTC. It yields the protein CASSPRRDSAYEQYF.

In this sample, this clonotype turned up many times. The gene calls are TRBV20-1 and TRBJ2-3; 8 bases line up with TRBD2. CDR1 is DFQATT, CDR2 SNEGSKA, per germline (reference sequence). The CDR3 sequence is 15 residues long. After removal of 3 bases from V and 5 bases from J, the junction contained 10 bases not matched to a gene. DNA for the CDR3: TGCAGTGCTAGTCCCACTAGCGGACTAAAAGATACGCAGTATTTT. Its translation is CSASPTSGLKDTQYF.

This clonotype was seen ten or more times. This chain's CDR3 is CASSLRLAGDTNTGELFF. In nucleotides, the CDR3 is TGCGCCAGCAGCTTGAGACTAGCGGGGGACACGAACACCGGGGAGCTGTTTTTT. The rearrangement joins TRBV5-1 to TRBJ2-2; 12 bases line up with TRBD2. The CDR3 totals 18 residues. The junction had 4 bases not matched to a gene; V was cut back by 1 base and J by 0 bases. CDR1 SGHRS and CDR2 YFSETQ come from the germline V gene.

This clonotype turned up a few times. The genes are TRBV11-2 and TRBJ2-1, with 8 bases matching TRBD2. CDR1 SGHAT and CDR2 FQNNGV come from the germline V gene. V shed 5 bases, J shed 9 bases, and the junction held 9 bases outside the gene matches. The length of the CDR3 is 14 residues. The CDR3 reads CASSTLGLEAEQFF. CDR3 DNA sequence: TGTGCCAGCAGCACCCTGGGACTAGAGGCTGAGCAGTTCTTC. Full variable domain (remainder filled in from reference TRBV11-2 and TRBJ2-1): EAGVAQSPRYKIIEKRQSVAFWCNPISGHATLYWYQQILGQGPKLLIQFQNNGVVDDSQLPKDRFSAERLKGVDSTLKIQPAKLEDSAVYLCASSTLGLEAEQFFGPGTRLTVL.

This clonotype was counted ten times or more. This chain joins TRBV20-1 and TRBJ2-1; the D gene is possibly TRBD2 (6 bases). The CDR3 is 14 amino acids. Germline CDR1 reads DFQATT; CDR2 reads SNEGSKA (reference sequence). V lost 4 bases and J lost 3, with 13 bases in between. The CDR3 coding sequence is TGCAGTGCTATGGGGCGGGGTCGCTACAATGAGCAGTTCTTC. This gives the protein CSAMGRGRYNEQFF.

The sample holds a few counts of this clonotype. The chain uses TRBV7-2 and TRBJ2-1, with 8 bases matching TRBD2. This CDR3 region has 15 residues. Trimming took 5 bases from V and 6 from J; bases not matched to a gene: 9. CDR1 and CDR2 (germline): SGHTA, FQGNSA. The CDR3 loop is CASSRIVRGGNEQFF. The DNA of the CDR3 is TGTGCCAGCAGCCGCATAGTTCGGGGGGGCAATGAGCAGTTCTTC.

This clonotype was found a few times. The rearrangement links TRBV5-6 to TRBJ2-7; D uncertain. Germline V lookup: CDR1 SGHDT, CDR2 YYEEEE. The CDR3 spans 14 residues. Trimming left V 0 bases short and J 5 bases short, with 12 bases between. CDR3 loop: CASSLGIRIHEQYF. In DNA form, the CDR3 reads TGTGCCAGCAGCTTGGGGATAAGGATCCACGAGCAGTACTTC.

This clonotype has only a few counts. The chain combines TRBV20-1 with TRBJ2-7; D unclear. V lost 7 bases and J lost 0, with 13 bases in between. In germline, CDR1 is DFQATT, CDR2 SNEGSKA (reference sequence). The CDR3 spans 13 residues. The CDR3 nucleotides are TGCAGTGTCTCGGCTGCTAGCTCCTACGAGCAGTACTTC. Its protein is CSVSAASSYEQYF.

This clonotype was seen a few times. This chain joins TRBV7-2 and TRBJ1-3; D is uncertain. This CDR3 comprises 13 residues. Germline loops: CDR1 SGHTA, CDR2 FQGNSA. V was cut by 6 bases and J by 1 base, with 7 bases left in between. CDR3 residues: CASRQASGNTIYF. The CDR3 coding sequence is TGTGCCAGCAGGCAAGCATCTGGAAACACCATATATTTT.